Below are 28 T cell receptor beta chains sequenced from a single sample in a study of tumor-infiltrating lymphocytes in localized non-small cell lung cancer. TCRdb's table, derived via immunoSEQ multiplex PCR, lists solely in-frame clones and lacks some. The sample has about 21,000 clones; approximately 80% are singletons. Sample: lung tumor tissue. The receptors derive from a human donor with non-small cell lung cancer.

The rearrangement joins TRBV29-1 to TRBJ2-7; D is possibly TRBD1 or TRBD2 (5 bases each). Trimming left V 4 bases short and J 5 bases short, with 12 bases between. CDR3 length equals 12 residues. Germline values: CDR1 SQVTM, CDR2 ANQGSEA. CDR3 sequence reads: CSVGGREHEQYF. In DNA, the CDR3 is TGCAGCGTTGGTGGCAGGGAGCACGAGCAGTACTTC.

The chain uses TRBV5-5 and TRBJ2-7; TRBD2 might be the D (6 bases). The germline gives CDR1 SGHKS, CDR2 YYEKEE (reference sequence). The CDR3 has 12 residues. The ends were cut back, 2 bases at V and 4 bases at J, with 7 bases in the middle. CDR3 sequence (DNA): TGTGCCAGCAGCTTCGGAGGGTACGAGCAGTACTTC. Amino acid sequence: CASSFGGYEQYF.

J is TRBJ2-7 and V is TRBV4-3; TRBD2 aligns across 7 bases. Germline values: CDR1 LGHNA, CDR2 YSLEER. CDR3 length: 15 residues. Trimming cost V 0 bases and J 4 bases; bases outside gene matches: 6. The CDR3 sequence: CASSQEAEGGYEQYF. CDR3 coding DNA: TGCGCCAGCAGCCAAGAGGCCGAGGGAGGGTACGAGCAGTACTTC.

The table lists this clone with a few counts. The V call is TRBV7-3, the J call TRBJ2-3; 12 nucleotides agree with TRBD2. This CDR3 has 15 residues. Trimming removed 5 bases from V and 8 bases from J; junction bases left unmatched: 8. Germline CDR1 is SGHTA and CDR2 is FQGTGA. The CDR3 sequence: CASSPTSGSGGTQYF. The CDR3 nucleotides read TGTGCCAGCAGCCCGACTAGCGGGAGTGGAGGTACGCAGTATTTT. Full variable domain (remainder filled in from reference TRBV7-3 and TRBJ2-3): GAGVSQTPSNKVTEKGKYVELRCDPISGHTALYWYRQSLGQGPEFLIYFQGTGAADDSGLPNDRFFAVRPEGSVSTLKIQRTERGDSAVYLCASSPTSGSGGTQYFGPGTRLTVL.

The chain is built from TRBV10-3 and TRBJ2-3, with a possible D match to TRBD1 (6 bases). The CDR3 is 15 residues long. The germline gives CDR1 ENHRY, CDR2 SYGVKD. Trimming shortened V by 6 bases and J by 1 base, and 14 bases separated the two germline ends. The CDR3 spells CAIRGPNRGTDTQYF. Here the CDR3 DNA reads TGTGCCATCAGGGGGCCTAACAGGGGCACAGATACGCAGTATTTT.

The V and J genes are TRBV6-1 and TRBJ1-5; possible D gene TRBD1, 5 bases. Trimming shortened V by 4 bases and J by 7 bases, and 14 bases separated the two germline ends. The CDR3 runs 14 residues. The V gene's germline CDR1 is MNHNS and CDR2 SASEGT. In DNA, the CDR3 is TGTGCCAGCAGTGGGGAGGGGTTTGGGCAGCCCCAGCATTTT. The encoded protein is CASSGEGFGQPQHF.

The rearrangement joins TRBV28 to TRBJ2-3, with TRBD2 identical over 9 bases. CDR1 is MDHEN and CDR2 is SYDVKM in the germline V gene. Trimming at V came to 1 base and at J to 7 bases, leaving 12 bases not matched to a gene. The CDR3 covers 17 residues. DNA of the CDR3: TGTGCCAGCAGTTTATCTAAAGGACTAGCGCTTTTCTATACGCAGTATTTT. As protein: CASSLSKGLALFYTQYF. Filled out from reference TRBV28 and TRBJ2-3, the complete variable domain reads DVKVTQSSRYLVKRTGEKVFLECVQDMDHENMFWYRQDPGLGLRLIYFSYDVKMKEKGDIPEGYSVSREKKERFSLILESASTNQTSMYLCASSLSKGLALFYTQYFGPGTRLTVL.

The rearrangement links TRBV27 to TRBJ2-7; TRBD1 might be the D (6 bases). The CDR3 runs to 15 residues. V shed 4 bases and J shed 0 bases, with 13 bases lying between them. Germline CDR1 is MNHEY and CDR2 is SMNVEV (reference sequence). CDR3 nucleotide sequence: TGTGCCAGCAGTTCGGGACACCTAGTCTCCTACGAGCAGTACTTC. Translating it yields CASSSGHLVSYEQYF.

This chain uses TRBV7-2 with TRBJ1-3; D is undetermined. V was pared by 5 bases and J by 2 bases, with 7 bases between. This CDR3 has 13 residues. Germline CDR1 is SGHTA and CDR2 is FQGNSA. The CDR3 bases are TGTGCCAGCAGCACCAGCCCTGGAAACACCATATATTTT. Translated, it gives CASSTSPGNTIYF.

This chain connects TRBV11-2 to TRBJ1-2; no clear D. Between the trimmed V and J ends, which lost 5 bases and 0 bases, there was a span of 10 bases. Germline V CDR1 and CDR2: SGHAT, FQNNGV. The length of the CDR3 is 14 residues. The CDR3 protein is CASSRSEANYGYTF. The CDR3 DNA sequence: TGTGCCAGCAGCCGATCTGAGGCTAACTATGGCTACACCTTC.

This sequence joins TRBV6-5 and TRBJ1-2; 7 positions agree with TRBD1. In germline, CDR1 is MNHEY, CDR2 SVGAGI. CDR3 size: 15 residues. J was trimmed by 1 base and V by 5 bases; bases with no gene match: 7. CDR3 nucleotides: TGTGCCAGCAGTACGAGGACAGGCCTTAACTATGGCTACACCTTC. Residues: CASSTRTGLNYGYTF.

This clone occurred a few times. The chain employs TRBV29-1 and TRBJ1-1; D not certain. From germline, CDR1 is SQVTM and CDR2 ANQGSEA. The CDR3 sequence is 10 residues long. The germline V and J ends were trimmed by 5 bases and 3 bases, with 4 bases remaining between them. CDR3 region: CSVRHTEAFF. CDR3 nucleotide sequence: TGCAGCGTTCGCCACACTGAAGCTTTCTTT.

The gene calls are TRBV30 and TRBJ2-7; a weak D match, TRBD2 (6 bases). Deletions cut 3 bases from V and 7 bases from J, with 19 bases between. CDR1 is GTSNPN and CDR2 is SVGIG in the germline V gene (reference sequence). The CDR3 consists of 14 residues. CDR3 DNA sequence: TGTGCCTGGAGCGACCCTGGAGGGCCTCGGGAGCAGTACTTC. Residues: CAWSDPGGPREQYF.

This clone is medium-sized by share. The V call is TRBV10-1, the J call TRBJ1-1; D remains ambiguous. This CDR3 comprises 13 residues. V lost 1 base to trimming and J lost 2 bases, with 5 bases between them. Germline assignment: CDR1 WNHNN and CDR2 SYGVQD (reference sequence). As DNA, the CDR3 is TGCGCCAGCAGTGAGTTTCACAACACTGAAGCTTTCTTT. Residues: CASSEFHNTEAFF.

The chain recombines TRBV9 with TRBJ2-3; D remains unclear. The CDR3 spans 16 residues. The V end was cut by 2 bases, the J end by 4 bases, with 17 bases between. Per the germline V gene, CDR1 is SGDLS and CDR2 is YYNGEE. The CDR3: CASSVDSLSLADTQYF. CDR3 nucleotide sequence: TGTGCCAGCAGCGTCGACTCCCTGAGCTTGGCAGATACGCAGTATTTT.

The CDR3 DNA is TGTGCCAGCAGTCTTAGCGGGACCGCGGGGGAGCAGTACTTC. Protein: CASSLSGTAGEQYF. The rearrangement uses TRBV11-2 and TRBJ2-7, with 8 bases fitting TRBD2. Trimming cost V 6 bases and J 7 bases; bases outside gene matches: 11. CDR3 length: 14 amino acids. Germline V CDR1 and CDR2: SGHAT, FQNNGV.

By sample share, this clone is medium-sized. This chain links TRBV6-5 with TRBJ2-7, with D unclear. V was pared by 5 bases and J by 4 bases, with 12 bases between. Germline V gene data show CDR1 as MNHEY and CDR2 as SVGAGI. The CDR3 is 13 residues long. The DNA of the CDR3 is TGTGCCAGCAGTCCACACGGCCGGTACGAGCAGTACTTC. This gives the protein CASSPHGRYEQYF.

The chain links TRBV21-1 to TRBJ2-7; TRBD2, the table's D call, was not compared with the DNA. TRBV21-1 is annotated as a pseudogene. The CDR3 is 16 amino acids. DNA of the CDR3: TGTGCCAGCAGCAAAGCCCGGGAGGCCCACGCCTACGAGCAGTACTTC. It codes for CASSKAREAHAYEQYF.

CDR3 DNA: TGTGCCAGCAGTACAGGGAACTCTGGAAACACCATATATTTT. The encoded protein is CASSTGNSGNTIYF. The chain links TRBV11-2 to TRBJ1-3; D possibly corresponds to TRBD1 (6 bases). The CDR3 spans 14 residues. Germline values: CDR1 SGHAT, CDR2 FQNNGV. Trimming cost V 6 bases and J 0 bases, with 9 bases left between them.

Only one count was recorded for this clone. V and J are TRBV7-6 and TRBJ2-5, with a possible D match to TRBD2 (6 bases). The CDR3 is made up of 14 amino acids. Trimming pared 1 base from V and 5 bases from J, leaving 11 bases between. Germline V gene lookup returns CDR1 SGHVS and CDR2 FNYEAQ. CDR3 amino acids: CASSLGRGWETQYF. Written as DNA, the CDR3 is TGTGCCAGCAGCTTAGGGAGGGGTTGGGAGACCCAGTACTTC.

V and J are TRBV5-4 and TRBJ2-2; 7 bases are shared with TRBD1. There are 16 residues in the CDR3. V lost 4 bases and J lost 4; bases outside the gene matches: 10. CDR1 is SGHNT and CDR2 is YYREEE in the germline V gene (reference sequence). CDR3 DNA sequence: TGTGCCAGCAGCCGAGGACAGGATCGGAGCACCGGGGAGCTGTTTTTT. This sequence encodes CASSRGQDRSTGELFF.

This rearrangement joins TRBV4-1 to TRBJ2-3, with D possibly TRBD2 on 5 matching bases. The CDR3 consists of 13 residues. CDR1 is MGHRA, CDR2 YSYEKL, per germline. Trimming removed 5 bases from V and 6 bases from J, with 12 bases in between. The CDR3, as DNA: TGCGCCAGCAGCTGGGGAGCCGGGGATACGCAGTATTTT. It specifies CASSWGAGDTQYF.

This clone was counted between two and nine times. The chain employs TRBV12-5 and TRBJ2-6, with a weak D call TRBD1 (5 bases). CDR3 length: 16 amino acids. V was shortened by 3 bases and J by 2 bases, with 11 bases between the two germline ends. Germline assignment: CDR1 LGHNT and CDR2 FRNRAP. The CDR3 here is CASGLEGVAGANVLTF. The DNA of the CDR3 is TGTGCTAGTGGTTTAGAAGGGGTAGCTGGGGCCAACGTCCTGACTTTC.

This clone was detected only a few times. The rearrangement links TRBV19 to TRBJ2-1; D is uncertain. Trimming removed 5 bases at V and 2 bases at J, with 19 bases between. Germline V gene lookup returns CDR1 LNHDA and CDR2 SQIVND (reference sequence). The CDR3 length is 17 residues. The CDR3 region is CASSPLPISRAYNEQFF. CDR3 DNA sequence: TGTGCCAGTAGTCCCCTTCCCATTTCTCGGGCCTACAATGAGCAGTTCTTC.

The chain links TRBV5-4 to TRBJ2-3; a possible D gene is TRBD2 (5 bases). The ends were cut back, 4 bases at V and 0 bases at J, with 21 bases in the middle. Germline V gives CDR1 SGHNT, CDR2 YYREEE (reference sequence). This CDR3 contains 18 residues. CDR3 sequence: CASSTLGPKIASTDTQYF. The CDR3 DNA follows: TGTGCCAGCAGCACACTAGGACCGAAAATAGCTAGCACAGATACGCAGTATTTT.

J is TRBJ2-1 and V is TRBV5-1; D perhaps matches TRBD1 (6 bases). Germline assignment: CDR1 SGHRS and CDR2 YFSETQ. The ends were cut back, 1 base at V and 5 bases at J, with 13 bases in the middle. The CDR3 spans 15 residues. Written as DNA, the CDR3 is TGCGCCAGCAGCTTGCTTGGGGGCAGAAACAATGAGCAGTTCTTC. Amino acid sequence: CASSLLGGRNNEQFF.

The V call is TRBV5-1, the J call TRBJ2-1; D is possibly TRBD2 (7 bases). V lost 4 bases and J lost 2, with 10 bases in between. The CDR3 extends over 14 amino acids. CDR1 SGHRS and CDR2 YFSETQ come from the germline V gene. The CDR3 reads CASSGGDTYNEQFF. The CDR3 DNA sequence: TGCGCCAGCAGCGGGGGGGACACCTACAATGAGCAGTTCTTC.

This chain uses TRBV30 with TRBJ1-3; no clear D gene. The CDR3 extends over 14 amino acids. With 3 bases removed from V and 0 bases from J, the gap between germline ends came to 9 bases. The germline gives CDR1 GTSNPN, CDR2 SVGIG (reference sequence). DNA for the CDR3: TGTGCCTGGAGCCGTTCTAGCTCTGGAAACACCATATATTTT. As protein: CAWSRSSSGNTIYF.